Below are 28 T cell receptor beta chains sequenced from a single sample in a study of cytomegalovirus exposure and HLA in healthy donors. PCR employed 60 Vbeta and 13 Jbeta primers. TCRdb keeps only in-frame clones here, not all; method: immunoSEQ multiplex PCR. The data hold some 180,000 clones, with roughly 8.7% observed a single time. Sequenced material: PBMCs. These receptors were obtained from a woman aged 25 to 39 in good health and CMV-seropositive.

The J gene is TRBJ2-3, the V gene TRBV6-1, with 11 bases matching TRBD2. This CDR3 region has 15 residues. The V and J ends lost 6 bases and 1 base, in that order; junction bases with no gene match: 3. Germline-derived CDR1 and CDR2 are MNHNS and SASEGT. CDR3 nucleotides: TGTGCCAGCAGGATACTAGCGGGAGGCACAGATACGCAGTATTTT. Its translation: CASRILAGGTDTQYF.

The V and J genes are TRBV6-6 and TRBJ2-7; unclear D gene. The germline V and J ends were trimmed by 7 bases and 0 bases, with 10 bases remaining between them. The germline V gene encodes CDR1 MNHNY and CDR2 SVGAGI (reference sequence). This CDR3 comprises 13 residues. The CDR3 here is CASNHGGSYEQYF. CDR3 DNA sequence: TGTGCCAGCAATCACGGCGGCTCCTACGAGCAGTACTTC.

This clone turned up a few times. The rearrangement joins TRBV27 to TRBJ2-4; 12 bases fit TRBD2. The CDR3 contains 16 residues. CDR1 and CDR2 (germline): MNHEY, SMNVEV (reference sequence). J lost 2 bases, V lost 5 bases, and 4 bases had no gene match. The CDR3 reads CASSPTSGRTKNIQYF. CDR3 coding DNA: TGTGCCAGCAGTCCTACTAGCGGGAGGACCAAAAACATTCAGTACTTC.

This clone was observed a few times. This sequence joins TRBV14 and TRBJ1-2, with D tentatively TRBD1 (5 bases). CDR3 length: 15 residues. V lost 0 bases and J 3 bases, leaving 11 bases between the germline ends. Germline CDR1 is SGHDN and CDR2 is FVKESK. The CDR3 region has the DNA TGTGCCAGCAGCCAAGATTGGACAAGCGACTATGGCTACACCTTC. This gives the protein CASSQDWTSDYGYTF.

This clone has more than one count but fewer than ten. CDR3 in amino acids: CASSLQGDTEAFF. CDR3 DNA sequence: TGTGCCAGCAGCCTACAGGGGGACACTGAAGCTTTCTTT. The chain employs TRBV9 and TRBJ1-1, with 8 bases matching TRBD1. The trim removed 4 bases at V and 3 bases at J, leaving 2 bases unmatched. The CDR3 is 13 residues long. Germline lookup yields CDR1 SGDLS and CDR2 YYNGEE.

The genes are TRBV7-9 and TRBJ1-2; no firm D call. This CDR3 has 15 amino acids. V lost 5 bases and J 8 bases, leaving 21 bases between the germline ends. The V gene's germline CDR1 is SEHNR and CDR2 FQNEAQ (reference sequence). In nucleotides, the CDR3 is TGTGCCAGCAGCCTCGGGGAGATTAAACCTCTGGGCTACACCTTC. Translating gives CASSLGEIKPLGYTF.

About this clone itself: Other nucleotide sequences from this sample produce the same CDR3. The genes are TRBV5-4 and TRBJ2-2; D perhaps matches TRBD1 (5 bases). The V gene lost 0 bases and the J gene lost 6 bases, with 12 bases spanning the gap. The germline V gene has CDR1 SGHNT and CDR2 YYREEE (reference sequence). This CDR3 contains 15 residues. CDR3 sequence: CASSLGQGSPGELFF. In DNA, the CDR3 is TGTGCCAGCAGCTTGGGTCAGGGATCGCCCGGGGAGCTGTTTTTT.

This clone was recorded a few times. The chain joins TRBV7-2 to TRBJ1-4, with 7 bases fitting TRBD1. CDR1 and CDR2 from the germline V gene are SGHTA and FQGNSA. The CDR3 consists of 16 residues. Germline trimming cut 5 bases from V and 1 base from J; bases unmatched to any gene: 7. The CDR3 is CASSLDYRGTNEKLFF. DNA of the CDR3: TGTGCCAGCAGCCTTGACTACAGGGGAACTAATGAAAAACTGTTTTTT. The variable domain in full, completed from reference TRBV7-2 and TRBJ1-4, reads GAGVSQSPSNKVTEKGKDVELRCDPISGHTALYWYRQSLGQGLEFLIYFQGNSAPDKSGLPSDRFSAERTGGSVSTLTIQRTQQEDSAVYLCASSLDYRGTNEKLFFGSGTQLSVL.

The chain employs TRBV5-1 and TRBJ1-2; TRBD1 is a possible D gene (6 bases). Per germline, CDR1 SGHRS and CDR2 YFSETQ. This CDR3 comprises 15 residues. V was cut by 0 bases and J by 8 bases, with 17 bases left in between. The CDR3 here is CASSLGRGFSYGYTF. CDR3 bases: TGCGCCAGCAGCTTGGGCAGGGGCTTCTCCTACGGCTACACCTTC.

The CDR3 sequence is CASSFESLSYNEQFF. The CDR3 coding sequence is TGTGCCAGCAGCTTCGAGTCACTTTCCTACAATGAGCAGTTCTTC. The chain employs TRBV5-4 and TRBJ2-1; no definite D call. Deletions cut 2 bases from V and 1 base from J, with 10 bases between. The CDR3 has 15 residues. CDR1 is SGHNT and CDR2 is YYREEE in the germline V gene (reference sequence).

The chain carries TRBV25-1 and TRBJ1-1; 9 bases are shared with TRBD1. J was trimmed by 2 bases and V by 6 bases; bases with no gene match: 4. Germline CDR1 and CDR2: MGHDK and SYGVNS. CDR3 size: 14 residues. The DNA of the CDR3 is TGTGCCAGCAGCCGACAGGGGGACAACACTGAAGCTTTCTTT. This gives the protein CASSRQGDNTEAFF. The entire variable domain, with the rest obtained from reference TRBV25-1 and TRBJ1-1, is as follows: EADIYQTPRYLVIGTGKKITLECSQTMGHDKMYWYQQDPGMELHLIHYSYGVNSTEKGDLSSESTVSRIRTEHFPLTLESARPSHTSQYLCASSRQGDNTEAFFGQGTRLTVV.

CDR3 nucleotides: TGTGCCAGCTCACCAGATTGGGACAGGGCCCGGGGGGAGCAGTACTTC. Translation gives CASSPDWDRARGEQYF. V and J are TRBV18 and TRBJ2-7; TRBD1 matches at 9 bases. V lost 2 bases, J lost 7 bases, and 12 bases stayed unmatched. Germline V CDR1 and CDR2: KGHSH, LQKENI. The length of the CDR3 is 16 residues.

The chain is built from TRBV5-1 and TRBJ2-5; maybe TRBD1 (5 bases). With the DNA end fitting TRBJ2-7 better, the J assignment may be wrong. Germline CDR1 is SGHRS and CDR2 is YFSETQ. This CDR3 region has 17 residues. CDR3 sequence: CASSLDPGRASSYEQYF. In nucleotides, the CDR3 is TGCGCCAGCAGCTTGGACCCGGGCAGGGCCTCATCCTACGAGCAGTACTTC.

The CDR3: CASSLGGSNQPQHF. The CDR3, as DNA: TGCGCCAGCAGCTTGGGGGGCAGCAATCAGCCCCAGCATTTT. The gene calls are TRBV5-1 and TRBJ1-5, with D maybe TRBD1 (5 bases). Germline V gives CDR1 SGHRS, CDR2 YFSETQ. This CDR3 spans 14 amino acids. V was clipped by 0 bases and J by 1 base, with 5 bases between them. Using reference TRBV5-1 and TRBJ1-5 for the parts outside the CDR3, the full variable domain is KAGVTQTPRYLIKTRGQQVTLSCSPISGHRSVSWYQQTPGQGLQFLFEYFSETQRNKGNFPGRFSGRQFSNSRSEMNVSTLELGDSALYLCASSLGGSNQPQHFGDGTRLSIL.

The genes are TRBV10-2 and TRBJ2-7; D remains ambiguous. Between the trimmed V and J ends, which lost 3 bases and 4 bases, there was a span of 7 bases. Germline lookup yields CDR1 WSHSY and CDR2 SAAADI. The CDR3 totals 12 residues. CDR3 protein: CASSDLTYEQYF. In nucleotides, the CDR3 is TGCGCCAGCAGTGATCTAACTTACGAGCAGTACTTC.

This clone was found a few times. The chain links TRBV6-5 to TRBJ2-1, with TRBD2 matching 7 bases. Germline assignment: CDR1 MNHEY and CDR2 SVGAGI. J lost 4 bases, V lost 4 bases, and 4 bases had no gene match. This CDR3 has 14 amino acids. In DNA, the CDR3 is TGTGCCAGCAGTTTCCGAGCGGGGTACAATGAGCAGTTCTTC. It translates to CASSFRAGYNEQFF.

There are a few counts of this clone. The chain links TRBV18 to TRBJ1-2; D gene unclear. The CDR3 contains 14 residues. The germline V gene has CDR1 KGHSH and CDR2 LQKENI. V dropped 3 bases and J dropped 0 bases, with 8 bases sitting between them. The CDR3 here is CASSPGGANYGYTF. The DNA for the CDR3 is TGTGCCAGCTCACCCGGCGGGGCTAACTATGGCTACACCTTC.

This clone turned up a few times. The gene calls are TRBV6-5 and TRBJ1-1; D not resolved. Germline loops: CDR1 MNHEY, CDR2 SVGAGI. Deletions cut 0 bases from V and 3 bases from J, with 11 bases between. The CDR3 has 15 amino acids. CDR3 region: CASSYSGGRYTEAFF. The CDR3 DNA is TGTGCCAGCAGTTACTCTGGAGGGAGATACACTGAAGCTTTCTTT.

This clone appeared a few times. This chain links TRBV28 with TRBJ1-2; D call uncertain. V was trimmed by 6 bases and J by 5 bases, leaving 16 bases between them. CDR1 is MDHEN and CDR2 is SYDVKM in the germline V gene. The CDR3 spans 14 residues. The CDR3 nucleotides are TGTGCCAGCAGGGCTACCGGGTCGTCTTATGGCTACACCTTC. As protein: CASRATGSSYGYTF.

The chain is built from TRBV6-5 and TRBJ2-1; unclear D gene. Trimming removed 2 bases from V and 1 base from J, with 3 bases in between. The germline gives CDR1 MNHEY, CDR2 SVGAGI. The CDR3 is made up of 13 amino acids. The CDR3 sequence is CASSYLSYNEQFF. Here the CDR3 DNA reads TGTGCCAGCAGTTACCTATCCTACAATGAGCAGTTCTTC.

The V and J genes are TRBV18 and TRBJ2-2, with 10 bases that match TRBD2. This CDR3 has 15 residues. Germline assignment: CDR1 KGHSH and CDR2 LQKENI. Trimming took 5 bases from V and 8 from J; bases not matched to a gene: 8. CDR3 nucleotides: TGTGCCAGCTCAGAACATCTAGCGGGAGCGGGGGAGCTGTTTTTT. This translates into CASSEHLAGAGELFF.

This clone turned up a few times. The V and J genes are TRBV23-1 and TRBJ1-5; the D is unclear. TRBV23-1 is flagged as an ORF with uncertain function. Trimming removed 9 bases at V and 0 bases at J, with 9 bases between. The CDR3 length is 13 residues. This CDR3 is CAREHLSNQPQHF. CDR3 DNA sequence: TGCGCCAGAGAACACCTTAGCAATCAGCCCCAGCATTTT.

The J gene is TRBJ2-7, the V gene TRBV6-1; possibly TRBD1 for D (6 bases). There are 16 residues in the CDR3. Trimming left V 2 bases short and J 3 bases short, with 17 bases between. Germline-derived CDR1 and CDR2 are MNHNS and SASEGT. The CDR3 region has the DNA TGTGCCAGCAGTGAACCAGGGGCTACCCTCCTCTACGAGCAGTACTTC. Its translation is CASSEPGATLLYEQYF.

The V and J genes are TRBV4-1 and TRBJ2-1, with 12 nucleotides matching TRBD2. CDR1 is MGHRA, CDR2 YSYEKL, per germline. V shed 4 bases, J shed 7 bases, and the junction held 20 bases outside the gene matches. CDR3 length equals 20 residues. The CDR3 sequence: CASSRRPQGGGLAGGNEQFF. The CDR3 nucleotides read TGCGCCAGCAGCCGACGGCCTCAAGGGGGGGGACTAGCGGGTGGTAATGAGCAGTTCTTC.

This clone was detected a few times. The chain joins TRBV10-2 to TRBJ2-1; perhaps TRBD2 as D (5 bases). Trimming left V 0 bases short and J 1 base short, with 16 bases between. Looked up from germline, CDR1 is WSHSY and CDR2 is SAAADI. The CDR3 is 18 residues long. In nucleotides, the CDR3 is TGCGCCAGCAGTGAGTCTAAGGTAAAGCGGCGTTCCTACAATGAGCAGTTCTTC. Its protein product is CASSESKVKRRSYNEQFF.

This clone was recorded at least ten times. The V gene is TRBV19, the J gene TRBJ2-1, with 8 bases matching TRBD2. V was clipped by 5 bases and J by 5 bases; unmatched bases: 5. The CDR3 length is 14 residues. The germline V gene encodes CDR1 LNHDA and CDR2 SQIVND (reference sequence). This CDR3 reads CASSQAGVNNEQFF. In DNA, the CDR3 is TGTGCCAGTAGTCAAGCGGGAGTCAACAATGAGCAGTTCTTC. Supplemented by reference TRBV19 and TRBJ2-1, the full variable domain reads DGGITQSPKYLFRKEGQNVTLSCEQNLNHDAMYWYRQDPGQGLRLIYYSQIVNDFQKGDIAEGYSVSREKKESFPLTVTSAQKNPTAFYLCASSQAGVNNEQFFGPGTRLTVL.

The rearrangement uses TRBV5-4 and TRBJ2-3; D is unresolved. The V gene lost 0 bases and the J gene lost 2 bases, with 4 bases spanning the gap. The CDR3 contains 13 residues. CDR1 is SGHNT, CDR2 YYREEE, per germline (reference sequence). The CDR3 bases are TGTGCCAGCAGCTTGGGACTCACAGATACGCAGTATTTT. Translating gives CASSLGLTDTQYF.

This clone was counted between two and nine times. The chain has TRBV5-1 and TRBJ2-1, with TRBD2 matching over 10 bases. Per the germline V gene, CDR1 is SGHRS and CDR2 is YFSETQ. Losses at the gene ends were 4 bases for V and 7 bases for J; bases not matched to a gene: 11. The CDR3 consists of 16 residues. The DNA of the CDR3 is TGCGCCAGCAGCATACCTAGCGGGAGAACCTCAAATGAGCAGTTCTTC. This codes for CASSIPSGRTSNEQFF.